The 20 T cell receptor beta chains listed next were all sequenced from one sample in a study of OX40 agonist ivuxolimab in advanced cancers. The assay was immunoSEQ multiplex PCR, and TCRdb's table has in-frame clones only and misses some. This table holds tens of thousands of clones, about nine tenths found once. Sequencing used CD4+ or CD8+ T cells sorted from blood, obtained in a trial of the OX40 agonist ivuxolimab. The receptors were gathered from an adult with an advanced solid tumor such as melanoma, head and neck, liver or kidney cancer.

The V and J genes are TRBV7-8 and TRBJ2-1, with D possibly being TRBD2 (6 bases). V was cut by 8 bases and J by 4 bases, with 15 bases left in between. The CDR3 has 14 residues. Germline CDR1 SGHVS, CDR2 FQNEAQ. As DNA, the CDR3 is TGTGCCAGCGGCCGACTAGAGAGTTACAATGAGCAGTTCTTC. Encoded protein: CASGRLESYNEQFF.

The chain carries TRBV7-2 and TRBJ1-4; no clear D. CDR3 size: 15 residues. V was shortened by 5 bases and J by 8 bases, with 18 bases between the two germline ends. Per the germline V gene, CDR1 is SGHTA and CDR2 is FQGNSA. The CDR3 DNA sequence: TGTGCCAGCAGCCCCCAGCCGAACGAGGCGGAAAAACTGTTTTTT. Its translation: CASSPQPNEAEKLFF.

J is TRBJ2-2 and V is TRBV27, with 13 positions matching TRBD2. The J segment lost 5 bases and the V segment lost 6 bases, leaving 12 bases of the junction unmatched. Germline-derived CDR1 and CDR2 are MNHEY and SMNVEV (reference sequence). CDR3 length: 18 residues. For the CDR3, the DNA is TGTGCCAGCAGACTTAGACTAGCGGGAGGCCCGGTGACCGGGGAGCTGTTTTTT. Amino acids: CASRLRLAGGPVTGELFF.

The CDR3 here is CASSPSQPSAFF. In DNA, the CDR3 is TGTGCCAGCAGCCCCTCCCAGCCTTCGGCTTTCTTT. The genes are TRBV7-8 and TRBJ1-1, with no clear D. The germline V and J ends were trimmed by 5 bases and 11 bases, with 15 bases remaining between them. CDR3 length: 12 amino acids. Germline CDR1 and CDR2: SGHVS and FQNEAQ.

This sequence joins TRBV19 and TRBJ1-3; weak D call: TRBD1 (5 bases). Germline loops: CDR1 LNHDA, CDR2 SQIVND (reference sequence). The CDR3 spans 21 residues. V was cut by 5 bases and J by 0 bases, with 29 bases left in between. CDR3 sequence reads: CASSLPDGAKRSGSSGNTIYF. The CDR3 nucleotides are TGTGCCAGTAGTCTTCCGGACGGGGCAAAGCGGTCCGGTAGCTCTGGAAACACCATATATTTT. The full variable domain, its missing parts supplied by reference TRBV19 and TRBJ1-3, is DGGITQSPKYLFRKEGQNVTLSCEQNLNHDAMYWYRQDPGQGLRLIYYSQIVNDFQKGDIAEGYSVSREKKESFPLTVTSAQKNPTAFYLCASSLPDGAKRSGSSGNTIYFGEGSWLTVV.

The J gene is TRBJ2-5, the V gene TRBV7-2; D possibly corresponds to TRBD1 (6 bases). CDR3 length: 13 amino acids. The V end was cut by 6 bases, the J end by 4 bases, with 12 bases between. Germline V lookup: CDR1 SGHTA, CDR2 FQGNSA. CDR3 region: CASSRGQSETQYF. In DNA form, the CDR3 reads TGTGCCAGCAGTCGTGGACAGTCAGAGACCCAGTACTTC. The whole variable domain, filled in from reference TRBV7-2 and TRBJ2-5, reads GAGVSQSPSNKVTEKGKDVELRCDPISGHTALYWYRQSLGQGLEFLIYFQGNSAPDKSGLPSDRFSAERTGGSVSTLTIQRTQQEDSAVYLCASSRGQSETQYFGPGTRLLVL.

The rearrangement joins TRBV5-1 to TRBJ1-4; 8 nucleotides match TRBD1. The CDR3 spans 15 residues. V shed 2 bases, J shed 6 bases, and the junction held 6 bases outside the gene matches. Germline CDR1 is SGHRS and CDR2 is YFSETQ. CDR3: CASSFLNRGDEKLFF. The CDR3 DNA sequence: TGCGCCAGCAGCTTTCTCAACAGGGGGGATGAAAAACTGTTTTTT.

About this clone itself: This specimen includes other DNA sequences encoding the same CDR3. This sequence joins TRBV6-6 and TRBJ1-2; TRBD1 matches 10 bases. Germline loops: CDR1 MNHNY, CDR2 SVGAGI (reference sequence). J lost 5 bases, V lost 5 bases, and 5 bases had no gene match. This CDR3 comprises 14 residues. DNA for the CDR3: TGTGCCAGCAGTAGCGGACAGGGGGGATATGGCTACACCTTC. Its translation is CASSSGQGGYGYTF.

The J gene is TRBJ1-2, the V gene TRBV4-3; tentative D call: TRBD1 (5 bases). This CDR3 comprises 14 residues. Germline V CDR1 and CDR2: LGHNA, YSLEER. Trimming removed 5 bases at V and 8 bases at J, with 18 bases between. CDR3 in amino acids: CASSLDGGTAGYTF. CDR3 nucleotide sequence: TGCGCCAGCAGCTTGGATGGGGGTACCGCCGGCTACACCTTC.

The chain uses TRBV4-1 and TRBJ1-3; 9 nucleotides agree with TRBD1. CDR1 is MGHRA, CDR2 YSYEKL, per germline. The trim removed 1 base at V and 7 bases at J, leaving 5 bases unmatched. This CDR3 is 15 amino acids long. The CDR3, as DNA: TGCGCCAGCAGCCAAGGAGAACAGGGGGCGAACACCATATATTTT. Amino acids: CASSQGEQGANTIYF.

V is TRBV4-3 and J is TRBJ1-3; D unclear. Trimming stripped 0 bases from V and 4 bases from J, with 7 bases between. The CDR3 sequence is 14 residues long. Germline V CDR1 and CDR2: LGHNA, YSLEER. The CDR3 DNA reads TGCGCCAGCAGCCAAGATCCGGGGGGAAACACCATATATTTT. It translates to CASSQDPGGNTIYF.

Here the CDR3 reads CASSPRGGSGQPQHF. CDR3 in DNA: TGTGCCAGCAGCCCGCGGGGGGGCTCAGGCCAGCCCCAGCATTTT. This sequence joins TRBV7-2 and TRBJ1-5, with a weak D call TRBD1 (6 bases). V dropped 5 bases and J dropped 7 bases, with 18 bases sitting between them. CDR3 length: 15 residues. From germline, CDR1 is SGHTA and CDR2 FQGNSA.

The chain has TRBV5-8 and TRBJ1-5, with D unclear. The V gene's germline CDR1 is SGHTS and CDR2 YDEGEE. Trimming pared 0 bases from V and 0 bases from J, leaving 7 bases between. The CDR3 totals 15 residues. CDR3 sequence (DNA): TGTGCCAGCAGCTTGGTTCGGGGTAGCAATCAGCCCCAGCATTTT. Its protein is CASSLVRGSNQPQHF.

This clone was observed once. The genes are TRBV14 and TRBJ2-5, with D unresolved. V was cut by 1 base and J by 7 bases, with 4 bases left in between. Germline-derived CDR1 and CDR2 are SGHDN and FVKESK. The length of the CDR3 is 11 residues. The CDR3 loop reads CASSQGGTQYF. The CDR3 DNA reads TGTGCCAGCAGCCAAGGGGGGACCCAGTACTTC.

This rearrangement joins TRBV5-1 to TRBJ1-1, with D perhaps TRBD1 (6 bases). Trimming removed 1 base from V and 9 bases from J, with 16 bases in between. This CDR3 contains 14 residues. Germline V gene lookup returns CDR1 SGHRS and CDR2 YFSETQ. The CDR3 DNA reads TGCGCCAGCAGCTTGTGGGACAACCGGGCCCAAGCTTTCTTT. As protein: CASSLWDNRAQAFF.

The V and J genes are TRBV5-4 and TRBJ2-3; 7 bases are a match to TRBD2. Germline V CDR1 and CDR2: SGHNT, YYREEE (reference sequence). Germline trimming cut 4 bases from V and 0 bases from J; bases unmatched to any gene: 2. The CDR3 runs 14 residues. Here the CDR3 DNA reads TGTGCCAGCAGCCGCGGGAGTAGCACAGATACGCAGTATTTT. It codes for CASSRGSSTDTQYF.

The chain is built from TRBV11-3 and TRBJ2-7; D uncertain. Per the germline V gene, CDR1 is SGHNT and CDR2 is YENEEA. Trimming removed 4 bases from V and 0 bases from J, with 16 bases in between. This CDR3 is built from 16 residues. Written as DNA, the CDR3 is TGTGCCAGCAGCTCCCCCCCTTCTAACAGCTCCTACGAGCAGTACTTC. Translated: CASSSPPSNSSYEQYF.

This sequence joins TRBV6-5 and TRBJ2-3; D not resolved. Germline V gene sequence: CDR1 MNHEY, CDR2 SVGAGI. The length of the CDR3 is 14 residues. V was clipped by 6 bases and J by 1 base, with 11 bases between them. The CDR3 coding sequence is TGTGCCAGCAGGGTGGCCGCGGGCACAGATACGCAGTATTTT. This gives the protein CASRVAAGTDTQYF.

This chain uses TRBV7-2 with TRBJ1-1; TRBD1 might be the D (5 bases). V gave up 3 bases and J gave up 5 bases, with 10 bases separating them. CDR3 length: 13 residues. The germline V gene encodes CDR1 SGHTA and CDR2 FQGNSA. The CDR3 nucleotides read TGTGCCAGCAGCTTCCAGGGAAGGACTGAAGCTTTCTTT. This encodes CASSFQGRTEAFF. The full variable domain, with the rest looked up from reference TRBV7-2 and TRBJ1-1, is GAGVSQSPSNKVTEKGKDVELRCDPISGHTALYWYRQSLGQGLEFLIYFQGNSAPDKSGLPSDRFSAERTGGSVSTLTIQRTQQEDSAVYLCASSFQGRTEAFFGQGTRLTVV.

The CDR3: CASSSLLGGGQADTQYF. The DNA of the CDR3 is TGTGCCAGCAGCTCACTCCTCGGGGGGGGCCAAGCAGATACGCAGTATTTT. The V gene is TRBV7-9, the J gene TRBJ2-3; 8 nucleotides agree with TRBD2. The CDR3 has 17 amino acids. V lost 4 bases, J lost 4 bases, and 13 bases stayed unmatched. Germline CDR1 SEHNR, CDR2 FQNEAQ (reference sequence).